Below are 16 T cell receptor beta chains sequenced from a single sample in a study of CD8+ T cells in alopecia areata. RNA, once extracted, was reverse transcribed into cDNA for use as the sequencing template. Repertoires were generated with immunoSEQ multiplex PCR, while TCRdb's copy carries only in-frame clones and drops some. The sample lists approximately 180,000 clones, roughly 60% occurring once. Treatment reported: oral pan-JAK inhibitor, 5-10 mg twice daily. The source material was CD4+ T cells sorted from blood, sampled at week 24, from a patient treated with tofacitinib. The receptor set was obtained from a human donor with alopecia areata.

The CDR3 reads CASSQRRQISGANVLTF. Here the CDR3 DNA reads TGTGCCAGCAGCCAACGAAGACAGATTTCTGGGGCCAACGTCCTGACTTTC. The chain is built from TRBV7-2 and TRBJ2-6, with a tentative D call TRBD1 (5 bases). CDR1 and CDR2 (germline): SGHTA, FQGNSA. The CDR3 has 17 residues. V lost 5 bases and J 1 base, leaving 15 bases between the germline ends. The whole variable domain, filled in from reference TRBV7-2 and TRBJ2-6, reads GAGVSQSPSNKVTEKGKDVELRCDPISGHTALYWYRQSLGQGLEFLIYFQGNSAPDKSGLPSDRFSAERTGGSVSTLTIQRTQQEDSAVYLCASSQRRQISGANVLTFGAGSRLTVL.

This clone was seen only a few times. The chain uses TRBV5-1 and TRBJ1-1; maybe TRBD1 (5 bases). The CDR3 has 15 residues. Germline values: CDR1 SGHRS, CDR2 YFSETQ. V dropped 3 bases and J dropped 0 bases, with 12 bases sitting between them. CDR3 nucleotides: TGCGCCAGCAGCTATTTAGGGGCCATGAACACTGAAGCTTTCTTT. This translates into CASSYLGAMNTEAFF.

This chain connects TRBV5-1 to TRBJ1-6; D is uncertain. Germline CDR1 SGHRS, CDR2 YFSETQ. The V and J ends lost 1 base and 12 bases respectively, with 11 bases between them. This CDR3 region has 13 residues. CDR3 sequence (DNA): TGCGCCAGCAGCTTGTGGACGGAGGAACCCCTCCACTTT. This encodes CASSLWTEEPLHF.

This clone was counted a few times. V and J are TRBV19 and TRBJ2-6; D is ambiguous. The CDR3 contains 13 residues. V lost 8 bases and J 2 bases, leaving 7 bases between the germline ends. The V gene's germline CDR1 is LNHDA and CDR2 SQIVND (reference sequence). CDR3 coding DNA: TGTGCCAGTGGGGTCCCTGGGGCCAACGTCCTGACTTTC. This translates into CASGVPGANVLTF.

The chain is built from TRBV5-1 and TRBJ2-5; the D gene is possibly TRBD1 (6 bases). Trimming pared 4 bases from V and 5 bases from J, leaving 18 bases between. The CDR3 spans 15 residues. Germline-derived CDR1 and CDR2 are SGHRS and YFSETQ. CDR3: CASSLDNNRAETQYF. Here the CDR3 DNA reads TGCGCCAGCAGCCTCGACAATAACAGGGCGGAGACCCAGTACTTC.

The rearrangement joins TRBV7-6 to TRBJ2-5; a weak D match, TRBD1 (5 bases). The CDR3 sequence is 16 residues long. Germline CDR1 SGHVS, CDR2 FNYEAQ. V was pared by 1 base and J by 5 bases, with 17 bases between. The DNA of the CDR3 is TGTGCCAGCAGCTTAGTAGGCAGGGCCAAGGGGGAGACCCAGTACTTC. Protein sequence: CASSLVGRAKGETQYF.

On this clone itself: The sample carries other DNA sequences with the same CDR3. This chain uses TRBV2 with TRBJ1-5; D call uncertain. V lost 4 bases and J 2 bases, leaving 6 bases between the germline ends. Germline values: CDR1 SNHLY, CDR2 FYNNEI. This CDR3 is 13 amino acids long. The DNA for the CDR3 is TGTGCCAGCAGTGGCCAGGGCAATCAGCCCCAGCATTTT. Its translation: CASSGQGNQPQHF.

The chain carries TRBV29-1 and TRBJ1-1; D is ambiguous. CDR3 length equals 13 residues. Germline V gives CDR1 SQVTM, CDR2 ANQGSEA. V lost 4 bases and J 1 base, leaving 10 bases between the germline ends. CDR3 nucleotide sequence: TGCAGCGTTGGCATGGGTGGGAACACTGAAGCTTTCTTT. The encoded protein is CSVGMGGNTEAFF.

The chain combines TRBV30 with TRBJ1-2; no clear D. The CDR3 consists of 13 residues. V shed 3 bases and J shed 4 bases, with 12 bases lying between them. Germline V gene data show CDR1 as GTSNPN and CDR2 as SVGIG (reference sequence). The CDR3: CAWRPHGFYGYTF. DNA for the CDR3: TGTGCCTGGAGACCTCACGGATTCTATGGCTACACCTTC.

The V and J genes are TRBV4-2 and TRBJ1-2, with 7 bases lining up with TRBD1. V lost 1 base and J lost 5; bases outside the gene matches: 7. The CDR3 runs to 15 residues. The germline CDR1 and CDR2 sequences are LGHNA and YNFKEQ. In DNA form, the CDR3 reads TGTGCCAGCAGCCAAGCCTCAGACAGGGAGTATGGCTACACCTTC. It translates to CASSQASDREYGYTF.

This clone was seen more than once but under ten times. The chain is built from TRBV2 and TRBJ1-2; the D gene is possibly TRBD1 (6 bases). CDR3 length: 15 residues. The ends were cut back, 2 bases at V and 4 bases at J, with 14 bases in the middle. Germline loops: CDR1 SNHLY, CDR2 FYNNEI. In nucleotides, the CDR3 is TGTGCCAGCAGTGAATATGGGGGCGGTGGCTATGGCTACACCTTC. Translation: CASSEYGGGGYGYTF. Full variable domain (outside the CDR3, taken from reference TRBV2 and TRBJ1-2): EPEVTQTPSHQVTQMGQEVILRCVPISNHLYFYWYRQILGQKVEFLVSFYNNEISEKSEIFDDQFSVERPDGSNFTLKIRSTKLEDSAMYFCASSEYGGGGYGYTFGSGTRLTVV.

V is TRBV23-1 and J is TRBJ1-2; 9 bases fit TRBD1. TRBV23-1 is designated an ORF whose function remains uncertain. V lost 4 bases and J lost 6; bases outside the gene matches: 6. The CDR3 length is 14 residues. CDR3 in amino acids: CASSPGQGSDGYTF. The CDR3, as DNA: TGCGCCAGCAGTCCTGGACAGGGGAGCGATGGCTACACCTTC.

This clone was counted only a few times. The gene calls are TRBV11-2 and TRBJ2-1, with 7 bases fitting TRBD1. This CDR3 is 16 amino acids long. Germline loops: CDR1 SGHAT, CDR2 FQNNGV. Unmatched junction bases numbered 12, after V lost 1 base and J lost 9 bases. The CDR3, as DNA: TGTGCCAGCAGCTTAGGAGGGGGCAATTCAGGAAGTGAGCAGTTCTTC. Encoded protein: CASSLGGGNSGSEQFF.

This clone occurred a few times. This chain joins TRBV5-1 and TRBJ2-7, with D perhaps matching TRBD1 (8 bases). Trimming took off 1 base at V and 6 bases at J, with 14 bases between the two ends. The CDR3 has 14 amino acids. Germline V gene lookup returns CDR1 SGHRS and CDR2 YFSETQ. The CDR3 DNA reads TGCGCCAGCAGCTTGAACAGGGGGAGGGCCGAGCAGTACTTC. It translates to CASSLNRGRAEQYF. Looking up the rest from reference TRBV5-1 and TRBJ2-7 gives the full variable domain: KAGVTQTPRYLIKTRGQQVTLSCSPISGHRSVSWYQQTPGQGLQFLFEYFSETQRNKGNFPGRFSGRQFSNSRSEMNVSTLELGDSALYLCASSLNRGRAEQYFGPGTRLTVT.

This chain uses TRBV18 with TRBJ2-7; a possible D gene is TRBD2 (6 bases). The CDR3 has 14 residues. The V end lost 3 bases, the J end lost 6 bases, and 15 bases lay between the germline ends. Germline V gene lookup returns CDR1 KGHSH and CDR2 LQKENI. The CDR3 protein is CASSPMPGVGEQYF. The DNA for the CDR3 is TGTGCCAGCTCACCGATGCCGGGGGTCGGCGAGCAGTACTTC. Full variable domain (missing parts from reference TRBV18 and TRBJ2-7): NAGVMQNPRHLVRRRGQEARLRCSPMKGHSHVYWYRQLPEEGLKFMVYLQKENIIDESGMPKERFSAEFPKEGPSILRIQQVVRGDSAAYFCASSPMPGVGEQYFGPGTRLTVT.

CDR3 nucleotides: TGTGCCAGCAGCTTAGGGGGAAGCAACTATGGCTACACCTTC. Translating gives CASSLGGSNYGYTF. V is TRBV11-2 and J is TRBJ1-2, with D unresolved. The CDR3 runs to 14 residues. Trimming removed 1 base from V and 2 bases from J, with 8 bases in between. Germline values: CDR1 SGHAT, CDR2 FQNNGV.